These T cell receptor beta chains were read from a single sample in a study of blood T cell repertoires in COVID-19. Sequencing was performed with immunoSEQ multiplex PCR; in TCRdb, only in-frame clones are kept and a portion is missing. The sample lists about 92,000 clones; 80% were seen once. The sequenced material came from peripheral blood. These receptors were taken from a woman in her seventies with acute or convalescent COVID-19. Each CDR3 is given with its conserved first and last residue. The D gene is left open where the match is weak. Expanded clones are given a class, and other clones once, few, many or no size at all.

abundance: -
j_gene: TRBJ2-3
v_gene: TRBV29-1
d_gene: -
CDR3nt: TGCAGCGTTGAAGACCAGGGGTGGGGCACAGATACGCAGTATTTT
CDR3aa: CSVEDQGWGTDTQYF

abundance: -
j_gene: TRBJ2-5
v_gene: TRBV7-9
d_gene: TRBD2
CDR3nt: TGTGCCAGCAGCTGGGCCGTGGGAGCGGGGGGATACCAAGAGACCCAGTACTTC
CDR3aa: CASSWAVGAGGYQETQYF

abundance: -
j_gene: TRBJ2-7
v_gene: TRBV5-5
d_gene: TRBD1
CDR3nt: TGTGCCAGCAGCACCATACCGGGACAGGCGTACTTC
CDR3aa: CASSTIPGQAYF

abundance: -
j_gene: TRBJ1-4
v_gene: TRBV6-2/TRBV6-3
d_gene: -
CDR3nt: TGTGCCAGCAGTCGTGCAGGGGCTAATGAAAAACTGTTTTTT
CDR3aa: CASSRAGANEKLFF

abundance: -
j_gene: TRBJ1-6
v_gene: TRBV5-1
d_gene: -
CDR3nt: TGCGCCAGCAGCTTGGCTGGGCGGGGTTCACCCCTCCACTTT
CDR3aa: CASSLAGRGSPLHF

abundance: -
j_gene: TRBJ2-7
v_gene: TRBV18
d_gene: -
CDR3nt: TGTGCCAGCTCACCGAAAGTCCGCGGGTACTACGAGCAGTACTTC
CDR3aa: CASSPKVRGYYEQYF

abundance: -
j_gene: TRBJ2-5
v_gene: TRBV6-2/TRBV6-3
d_gene: TRBD1
CDR3nt: TGTGCCAGCAGTAGAAGACAGGGGATGGCAGAGACCCAGTACTTC
CDR3aa: CASSRRQGMAETQYF

abundance: few
j_gene: TRBJ1-4
v_gene: TRBV7-9
d_gene: -
CDR3nt: TGTGCCAGCAGCTTACCGGGACACCCGGCAAGTGAAAAACTGTTTTTT
CDR3aa: CASSLPGHPASEKLFF

abundance: -
j_gene: TRBJ1-4
v_gene: TRBV28
d_gene: TRBD1
CDR3nt: TGTGCCAGCAGGACGACAGGGGGTAATGAAAAACTGTTTTTT
CDR3aa: CASRTTGGNEKLFF

abundance: -
j_gene: TRBJ2-5
v_gene: TRBV18
d_gene: -
CDR3nt: TGTGCCAGCTCACCACGGGCAACTAGAGAAGAGACCCAGTACTTC
CDR3aa: CASSPRATREETQYF

abundance: -
j_gene: TRBJ2-2
v_gene: TRBV5-1
d_gene: -
CDR3nt: TGCGCCAGCAGCCTCGACCTAGCAGGGGTAACCGGGGAGCTGTTTTTT
CDR3aa: CASSLDLAGVTGELFF

abundance: -
j_gene: TRBJ2-1
v_gene: TRBV5-4
d_gene: -
CDR3nt: TGTGCCAGCAGCAAAGACTCCGCCACAGGCAATGAGCAGTTCTTC
CDR3aa: CASSKDSATGNEQFF

abundance: once
j_gene: TRBJ1-1
v_gene: TRBV6-6
d_gene: -
CDR3nt: TGTGCCAGCAGTTACTGGCCAGGGTCGAACACTGAAGCTTTCTTT
CDR3aa: CASSYWPGSNTEAFF

abundance: -
j_gene: TRBJ1-1
v_gene: TRBV30
d_gene: -
CDR3nt: TGTGCCTGGAGGCGGGGTCTGAACACTGAAGCTTTCTTT
CDR3aa: CAWRRGLNTEAFF

abundance: few
j_gene: TRBJ1-2
v_gene: TRBV15
d_gene: TRBD1
CDR3nt: TGTGCCACCAGTACAGGGGGCAAGGGGGCTAACTATGGCTACACCTTC
CDR3aa: CATSTGGKGANYGYTF

abundance: -
j_gene: TRBJ1-2
v_gene: TRBV18
d_gene: -
CDR3nt: TGTGCCAGCTCACCACCGGGGCCCCATGGCTACACCTTC
CDR3aa: CASSPPGPHGYTF

abundance: -
j_gene: TRBJ2-1
v_gene: TRBV7-3
d_gene: TRBD1
CDR3nt: TGTGCCAGCAGCATTGACAGGGGATCCTACAATGAGCAGTTCTTC
CDR3aa: CASSIDRGSYNEQFF

abundance: -
j_gene: TRBJ2-3
v_gene: TRBV7-2
d_gene: -
CDR3nt: TGTGCCAGCAGCTTATTGACAGGCCCAGATACGCAGTATTTT
CDR3aa: CASSLLTGPDTQYF

abundance: -
j_gene: TRBJ2-1
v_gene: TRBV4-3
d_gene: TRBD2
CDR3nt: TGCGCCAGCAGCCTCGTAGGGACTAGCGGGGACAATGAGCAGTTCTTC
CDR3aa: CASSLVGTSGDNEQFF

abundance: -
j_gene: TRBJ2-2
v_gene: TRBV6-2/TRBV6-3
d_gene: -
CDR3nt: TGTGCCAGCAGTTACTTCCTAGGACACAAAAACACCGGGGAGCTGTTTTTT
CDR3aa: CASSYFLGHKNTGELFF

abundance: -
j_gene: TRBJ2-5
v_gene: TRBV3-1/TRBV3-2
d_gene: TRBD2
CDR3nt: TGTGCCAGCGATACTCGACTAGCGGGGGTTCTAGCCGGGGGAGAGACCCAGTACTTC
CDR3aa: CASDTRLAGVLAGGETQYF

abundance: -
j_gene: TRBJ2-1
v_gene: TRBV30
d_gene: -
CDR3nt: TGTGCCTGGAATCCTTGGTCCTCCTTGAGGGAGCAGTTCTTC
CDR3aa: CAWNPWSSLREQFF

abundance: few
j_gene: TRBJ1-6
v_gene: TRBV28
d_gene: -
CDR3nt: TGTGCCAGTAAGATCACGAGCTCCTATAATTCACCCCTCCACTTT
CDR3aa: CASKITSSYNSPLHF

abundance: -
j_gene: TRBJ1-1
v_gene: TRBV29-1
d_gene: -
CDR3nt: TGCAGCGTTGAATCCCCTTGGGGCGGACCGAAAGCTGAAGCTTTCTTT
CDR3aa: CSVESPWGGPKAEAFF

abundance: -
j_gene: TRBJ2-3
v_gene: TRBV19
d_gene: TRBD1
CDR3nt: TGTGCCAGTCGACAGGGGACAGATACGCAGTATTTT
CDR3aa: CASRQGTDTQYF

abundance: -
j_gene: TRBJ1-3
v_gene: TRBV6-6
d_gene: -
CDR3nt: TGTGCCAGCAGTCCCATCCGAACAGGGAGTAGAGGAAACACCATATATTTT
CDR3aa: CASSPIRTGSRGNTIYF

abundance: -
j_gene: TRBJ1-4
v_gene: TRBV3-1/TRBV3-2
d_gene: -
CDR3nt: TGTGCCAGCAGCCTAATCAATGAAAAACTGTTTTTT
CDR3aa: CASSLINEKLFF

abundance: -
j_gene: TRBJ2-3
v_gene: TRBV27
d_gene: -
CDR3nt: TGTGCCAGCAAACGGACAGATACGCAGTATTTT
CDR3aa: CASKRTDTQYF

abundance: -
j_gene: TRBJ2-3
v_gene: TRBV27
d_gene: -
CDR3nt: TGTGCCAGCAGTTTAGTTCGGGGCACAGATACGCAGTATTTT
CDR3aa: CASSLVRGTDTQYF

abundance: once
j_gene: TRBJ2-3
v_gene: TRBV27
d_gene: -
CDR3nt: TGTGCCACCACCTGGGCGCTGAGCACAGATACGCAGTATTTT
CDR3aa: CATTWALSTDTQYF

abundance: -
j_gene: TRBJ1-2
v_gene: TRBV4-1
d_gene: -
CDR3nt: TGCGCCAGCAGCCAAGAGCTACAGTTTAACTATGGCTACACCTTC
CDR3aa: CASSQELQFNYGYTF

abundance: few
j_gene: TRBJ1-5
v_gene: TRBV28
d_gene: TRBD1
CDR3nt: TGTGCCAGCAGGGGCACAGGGGCTCAGCCCCAGCATTTT
CDR3aa: CASRGTGAQPQHF

abundance: -
j_gene: TRBJ2-7
v_gene: TRBV5-1
d_gene: -
CDR3nt: TGCGCCAGCAGCTTTAGCCTCCCCTCCTACGAGCAGTACTTC
CDR3aa: CASSFSLPSYEQYF